Presented here are 24 T cell receptor beta chains from one specimen sequenced in a study of T cell responses to AZD1222 COVID-19 vaccine. Libraries were prepared by immunoSEQ multiplex PCR; TCRdb keeps only in-frame clonotypes and omits some of them. The sample holds roughly 200,000 clones, 85% to 95% seen once. The sequencing here drew on peripheral blood, taken on day 0 of AZD1222 vaccination. The receptors were gathered from an adult in good health.

The chain uses TRBV6-5 and TRBJ2-5; TRBD1 matches 8 bases. This CDR3 spans 15 amino acids. V lost 6 bases, J lost 2 bases, and 8 bases stayed unmatched. Per the germline V gene, CDR1 is MNHEY and CDR2 is SVGAGI. CDR3 region: CASSPGTGDQETQYF. The CDR3 DNA reads TGTGCCAGCAGCCCCGGGACAGGCGATCAAGAGACCCAGTACTTC.

The chain uses TRBV6-5 and TRBJ1-6; 9 bases are shared with TRBD1. The CDR3 is 14 amino acids. The junction had 5 bases not matched to a gene; V was cut back by 7 bases and J by 7 bases. From germline, CDR1 is MNHEY and CDR2 SVGAGI. CDR3 residues: CASTTGGENSPLHF. The DNA for the CDR3 is TGTGCCAGCACTACAGGGGGCGAAAATTCACCCCTCCACTTT.

The CDR3 is CASSESGLRSSYNSPLHF. The CDR3 DNA is TGTGCCAGCAGTGAAAGCGGGCTCCGGAGCTCCTATAATTCACCCCTCCACTTT. The chain links TRBV6-1 to TRBJ1-6, with D hard to call. V lost 2 bases and J 0 bases, leaving 14 bases between the germline ends. The CDR3 contains 18 residues. CDR1 and CDR2 (germline): MNHNS, SASEGT.

The J gene is TRBJ1-1, the V gene TRBV11-2; D remains ambiguous. CDR1 SGHAT and CDR2 FQNNGV come from the germline V gene. The germline V and J ends were trimmed by 2 bases and 1 base, with 5 bases remaining between them. The CDR3 totals 13 residues. This chain's CDR3 is CASSLYANTEAFF. The CDR3 DNA reads TGTGCCAGCAGCTTATACGCGAACACTGAAGCTTTCTTT.

The chain employs TRBV4-1 and TRBJ1-4; a possible D gene is TRBD1 (6 bases). The CDR3 consists of 15 residues. The germline V gene encodes CDR1 MGHRA and CDR2 YSYEKL. The V gene lost 0 bases and the J gene lost 7 bases, with 12 bases spanning the gap. CDR3 residues: CASSQDRGGSEKLFF. The CDR3 DNA reads as TGCGCCAGCAGCCAAGATAGGGGGGGGAGTGAAAAACTGTTTTTT.

The gene calls are TRBV7-8 and TRBJ1-2; TRBD1 might be the D (5 bases). V gave up 5 bases and J gave up 8 bases, with 15 bases separating them. The germline gives CDR1 SGHVS, CDR2 FQNEAQ. There are 13 residues in the CDR3. The CDR3 spells CASSLMRGGGYTF. The CDR3 coding sequence is TGTGCCAGCAGCCTCATGAGGGGCGGAGGCTACACCTTC. Variable domain in full (rest from reference TRBV7-8 and TRBJ1-2): GAGVSQSPRYKVAKRGQDVALRCDPISGHVSLFWYQQALGQGPEFLTYFQNEAQLDKSGLPSDRFFAERPEGSVSTLKIQRTQQEDSAVYLCASSLMRGGGYTFGSGTRLTVV.

This clone was recorded only once. V gene TRBV9 combines with J gene TRBJ1-2; the D is unclear. This CDR3 region has 14 residues. V was shortened by 4 bases and J by 6 bases, with 16 bases between the two germline ends. CDR1 is SGDLS, CDR2 YYNGEE, per germline. The CDR3 reads CASSKGRSADGYTF. CDR3 nucleotide sequence: TGTGCCAGCAGCAAAGGCAGGAGTGCGGATGGCTACACCTTC.

This clone has a single count. The chain uses TRBV2 and TRBJ1-5; D ambiguous. The CDR3 consists of 14 residues. Trimming shortened V by 6 bases and J by 7 bases, and 16 bases separated the two germline ends. Germline V CDR1 and CDR2: SNHLY, FYNNEI. CDR3 nucleotide sequence: TGTGCCAGCAGATCGGATGGGGAAGGACAGCCCCAGCATTTT. It translates to CASRSDGEGQPQHF.

This chain connects TRBV19 to TRBJ1-5; no reliable D call. The CDR3 totals 13 residues. V was pared by 8 bases and J by 3 bases, with 11 bases between. Per the germline V gene, CDR1 is LNHDA and CDR2 is SQIVND (reference sequence). DNA of the CDR3: TGTGCCAGTCGGAGTAGATCCAATCAGCCCCAGCATTTT. This encodes CASRSRSNQPQHF.

The chain combines TRBV10-3 with TRBJ1-1, with D perhaps matching TRBD1 (6 bases). Germline CDR1 reads ENHRY; CDR2 reads SYGVKD. V was pared by 2 bases and J by 3 bases, with 10 bases between. CDR3 length: 14 residues. In DNA form, the CDR3 reads TGTGCCATCAGTGAGAGGGGGACGGACACTGAAGCTTTCTTT. Protein: CAISERGTDTEAFF.

V and J are TRBV4-1 and TRBJ1-4; D unresolved. The V gene lost 4 bases and the J gene lost 5 bases, with 8 bases spanning the gap. This CDR3 region has 13 residues. Germline V gives CDR1 MGHRA, CDR2 YSYEKL. CDR3 sequence reads: CASSLGINEKLFF. DNA for the CDR3: TGCGCCAGCAGCCTCGGGATCAATGAAAAACTGTTTTTT.

This clone is a singleton in its sample. The rearrangement joins TRBV2 to TRBJ2-1; D may be TRBD2 (6 bases). The CDR3 has 13 residues. The V end lost 7 bases, the J end lost 7 bases, and 14 bases lay between the germline ends. Germline-derived CDR1 and CDR2 are SNHLY and FYNNEI. This chain's CDR3 is CASTLVEGNEQFF. CDR3 sequence (DNA): TGTGCCAGCACCTTAGTGGAGGGAAATGAGCAGTTCTTC.

The V and J genes are TRBV19 and TRBJ1-2, with a tentative D call TRBD1 (5 bases). V dropped 5 bases and J dropped 4 bases, with 23 bases sitting between them. The CDR3 totals 17 residues. Germline CDR1 is LNHDA and CDR2 is SQIVND (reference sequence). The CDR3: CASSSGVTGRRSYGYTF. For the CDR3, the DNA is TGTGCCAGTAGTTCCGGAGTTACAGGAAGGAGGTCCTATGGCTACACCTTC.

J is TRBJ2-3 and V is TRBV4-1; D is perhaps TRBD2 (6 bases). This CDR3 comprises 17 residues. Germline lookup yields CDR1 MGHRA and CDR2 YSYEKL. V was trimmed by 2 bases and J by 5 bases, leaving 20 bases between them. The CDR3 region is CASSQLRTTTLGDTQYF. The DNA of the CDR3 is TGCGCCAGCAGCCAACTCCGGACTACTACCCTGGGAGATACGCAGTATTTT.

This chain joins TRBV5-1 and TRBJ2-5, with 7 bases lining up with TRBD2. Germline V CDR1 and CDR2: SGHRS, YFSETQ. Trimming took 4 bases from V and 4 from J; bases not matched to a gene: 10. This CDR3 is 15 amino acids long. The CDR3 region is CASSPGGDWAETQYF. DNA for the CDR3: TGCGCCAGCAGCCCTGGGGGGGATTGGGCAGAGACCCAGTACTTC.

The chain is built from TRBV5-1 and TRBJ2-1, with unresolved D. This CDR3 spans 14 amino acids. The germline V and J ends were trimmed by 0 bases and 6 bases, with 10 bases remaining between them. Germline assignment: CDR1 SGHRS and CDR2 YFSETQ. CDR3 coding DNA: TGCGCCAGCAGCTTGGGGTCGACTTCCAATGAGCAGTTCTTC. This translates into CASSLGSTSNEQFF.

The rearrangement joins TRBV7-7 to TRBJ2-3; 15 bases match TRBD2. The ends lost 5 bases at V and 4 bases at J; junction bases unmatched: 4. This CDR3 spans 16 amino acids. The germline V gene encodes CDR1 SSHAT and CDR2 FNYEAQ (reference sequence). DNA of the CDR3: TGTGCCAGCAGCCCGGGACTAGCGGGGGGAGCAGATACGCAGTATTTT. Protein product: CASSPGLAGGADTQYF.

As for this clone: Within the sample, other DNA sequences also encode this same CDR3. J is TRBJ1-2 and V is TRBV18, with D perhaps matching TRBD1 (5 bases). Trimming removed 5 bases from V and 3 bases from J, with 10 bases in between. In germline, CDR1 is KGHSH, CDR2 LQKENI. The CDR3 is made up of 13 amino acids. This CDR3 is CASSEGTDYGYTF. The CDR3 bases are TGTGCCAGCTCAGAAGGGACGGACTATGGCTACACCTTC.

The chain joins TRBV7-2 to TRBJ1-2; D may be TRBD1 (5 bases). The CDR3 totals 16 residues. V was trimmed by 3 bases and J by 7 bases, leaving 21 bases between them. CDR1 is SGHTA and CDR2 is FQGNSA in the germline V gene. The CDR3 loop reads CASSFLLGGHRGGYTF. CDR3 nucleotide sequence: TGTGCCAGCAGCTTCTTATTGGGCGGACATCGGGGTGGCTACACCTTC.

This chain uses TRBV7-9 with TRBJ1-1; TRBD1 aligns across 8 bases. Trimming at V came to 5 bases and at J to 1 base, leaving 3 bases not matched to a gene. CDR3 length: 14 residues. Germline lookup yields CDR1 SEHNR and CDR2 FQNEAQ (reference sequence). CDR3 sequence reads: CASSRGQGNTEAFF. The CDR3 coding sequence is TGTGCCAGCAGCCGAGGACAGGGGAACACTGAAGCTTTCTTT.

J is TRBJ1-1 and V is TRBV7-6; weak D call: TRBD1 (6 bases). Trimming pared 6 bases from V and 4 bases from J, leaving 15 bases between. The CDR3 runs 14 residues. Germline CDR1 SGHVS, CDR2 FNYEAQ. The CDR3 nucleotides are TGTGCCAGCAGTCCCCCCAGGGGAGTCACTGAAGCTTTCTTT. Protein product: CASSPPRGVTEAFF.

V and J are TRBV4-1 and TRBJ2-5, with D maybe TRBD1 (5 bases). The V and J ends lost 0 bases and 5 bases respectively, with 10 bases between them. This CDR3 has 14 residues. The germline CDR1 and CDR2 sequences are MGHRA and YSYEKL. The CDR3 DNA reads as TGCGCCAGCAGCCAAGACAGGGCCCGGGAGACCCAGTACTTC. Protein product: CASSQDRARETQYF.

The CDR3, as DNA: TGTGCCAGCAGTTATACAGGGCGCACAGATACGCAGTATTTT. Amino acid sequence: CASSYTGRTDTQYF. The V call is TRBV6-2 or TRBV6-3, the J call TRBJ2-3; D might be TRBD1 (6 bases). The CDR3 has 14 residues. Germline loops: CDR1 MNHEY, CDR2 SVGEGT. Trimming took 3 bases from V and 1 from J, leaving 8 bases between them.

The chain employs TRBV19 and TRBJ1-3, with a possible D match to TRBD1 (5 bases). This CDR3 comprises 15 residues. The V gene's germline CDR1 is LNHDA and CDR2 SQIVND (reference sequence). Between the trimmed V and J ends, which lost 3 bases and 0 bases, there was a span of 9 bases. The CDR3, as DNA: TGTGCCAGTAGTATTACAGGACCCTCTGGAAACACCATATATTTT. Amino acid sequence: CASSITGPSGNTIYF.